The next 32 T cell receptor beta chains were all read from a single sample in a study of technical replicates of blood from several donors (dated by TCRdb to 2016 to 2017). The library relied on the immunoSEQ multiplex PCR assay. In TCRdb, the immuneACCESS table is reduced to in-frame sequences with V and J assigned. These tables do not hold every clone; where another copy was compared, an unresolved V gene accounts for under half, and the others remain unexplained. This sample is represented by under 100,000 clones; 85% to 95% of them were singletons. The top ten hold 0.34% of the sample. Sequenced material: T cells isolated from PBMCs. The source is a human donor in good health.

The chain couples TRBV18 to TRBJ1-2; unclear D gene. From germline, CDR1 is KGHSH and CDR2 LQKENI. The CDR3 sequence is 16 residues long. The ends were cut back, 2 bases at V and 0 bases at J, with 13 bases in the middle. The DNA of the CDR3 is TGTGCCAGCTCACCAGGTTTTGACGGAGCTAACTATGGCTACACCTTC. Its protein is CASSPGFDGANYGYTF. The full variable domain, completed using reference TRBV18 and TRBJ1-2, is NAGVMQNPRHLVRRRGQEARLRCSPMKGHSHVYWYRQLPEEGLKFMVYLQKENIIDESGMPKERFSAEFPKEGPSILRIQQVVRGDSAAYFCASSPGFDGANYGYTFGSGTRLTVV.

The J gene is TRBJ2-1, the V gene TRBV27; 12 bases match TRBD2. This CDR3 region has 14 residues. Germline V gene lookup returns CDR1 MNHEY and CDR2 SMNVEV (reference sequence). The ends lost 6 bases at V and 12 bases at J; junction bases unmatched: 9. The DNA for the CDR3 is TGTGCCAGCAGCCCGACGACTAGCGGGAGAACGCAGTTCTTC. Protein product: CASSPTTSGRTQFF.

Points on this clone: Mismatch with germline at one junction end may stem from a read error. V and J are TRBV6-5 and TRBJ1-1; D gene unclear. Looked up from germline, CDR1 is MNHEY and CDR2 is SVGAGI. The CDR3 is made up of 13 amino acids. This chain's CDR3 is CATSLGLNTEAFF. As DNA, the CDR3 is TGTGCCACCAGTCTCGGGTTGAACACTGAAGCTTTCTTT.

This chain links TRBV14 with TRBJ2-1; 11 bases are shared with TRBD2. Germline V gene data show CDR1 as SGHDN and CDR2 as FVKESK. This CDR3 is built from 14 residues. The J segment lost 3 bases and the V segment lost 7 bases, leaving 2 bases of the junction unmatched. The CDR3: CASTLAGDYNEQFF. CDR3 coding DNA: TGTGCCAGCACACTAGCGGGAGACTACAATGAGCAGTTCTTC. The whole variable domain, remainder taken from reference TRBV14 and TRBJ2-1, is EAGVTQFPSHSVIEKGQTVTLRCDPISGHDNLYWYRRVMGKEIKFLLHFVKESKQDESGMPNNRFLAERTGGTYSTLKVQPAELEDSGVYFCASTLAGDYNEQFFGPGTRLTVL.

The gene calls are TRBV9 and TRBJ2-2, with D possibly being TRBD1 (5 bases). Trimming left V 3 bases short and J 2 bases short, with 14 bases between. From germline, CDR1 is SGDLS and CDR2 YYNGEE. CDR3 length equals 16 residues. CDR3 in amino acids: CASSARTSINTGELFF. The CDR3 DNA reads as TGTGCCAGCAGCGCCCGGACATCCATTAACACCGGGGAGCTGTTTTTT.

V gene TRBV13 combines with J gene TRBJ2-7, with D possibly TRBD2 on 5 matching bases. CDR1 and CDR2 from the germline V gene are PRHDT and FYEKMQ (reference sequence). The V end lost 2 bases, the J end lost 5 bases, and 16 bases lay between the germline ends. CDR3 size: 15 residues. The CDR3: CASSLKGPLEDEQYF. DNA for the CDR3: TGTGCCAGCAGCTTAAAGGGCCCCCTGGAGGACGAGCAGTACTTC.

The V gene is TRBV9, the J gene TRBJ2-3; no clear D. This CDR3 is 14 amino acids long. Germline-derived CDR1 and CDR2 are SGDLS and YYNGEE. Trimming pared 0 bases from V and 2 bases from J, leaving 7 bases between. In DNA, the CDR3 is TGTGCCAGCAGCGTAGAAGCCGTCACAGATACGCAGTATTTT. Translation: CASSVEAVTDTQYF.

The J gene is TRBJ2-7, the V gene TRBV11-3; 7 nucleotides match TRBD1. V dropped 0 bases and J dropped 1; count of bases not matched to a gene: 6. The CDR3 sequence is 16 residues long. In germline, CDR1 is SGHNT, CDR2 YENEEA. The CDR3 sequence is CASSLETRDRSYEQYF. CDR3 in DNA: TGTGCCAGCAGCTTAGAAACCCGGGACAGATCCTACGAGCAGTACTTC.

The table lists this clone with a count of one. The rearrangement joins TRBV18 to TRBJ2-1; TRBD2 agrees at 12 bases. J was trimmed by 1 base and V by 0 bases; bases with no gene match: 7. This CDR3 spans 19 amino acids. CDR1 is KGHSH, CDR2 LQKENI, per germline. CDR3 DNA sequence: TGTGCCAGCTCACCACCCCCTGGACTAGCGGGAAATTCCTACAATGAGCAGTTCTTC. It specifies CASSPPPGLAGNSYNEQFF.

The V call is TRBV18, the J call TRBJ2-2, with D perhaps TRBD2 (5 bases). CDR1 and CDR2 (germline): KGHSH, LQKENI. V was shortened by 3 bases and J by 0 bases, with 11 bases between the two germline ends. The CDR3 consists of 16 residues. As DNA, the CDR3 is TGTGCCAGCTCACCCCGTAGCGACGCGAACACCGGGGAGCTGTTTTTT. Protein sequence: CASSPRSDANTGELFF.

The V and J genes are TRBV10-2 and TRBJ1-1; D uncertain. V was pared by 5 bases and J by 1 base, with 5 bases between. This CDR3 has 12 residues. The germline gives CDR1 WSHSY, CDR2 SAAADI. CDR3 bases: TGCGCCAGCAGTCACACGAACACTGAAGCTTTCTTT. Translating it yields CASSHTNTEAFF.

The CDR3 reads CAISESFSDFDYTF. The CDR3 nucleotides read TGTGCCATCAGTGAGTCTTTTTCTGACTTTGACTACACCTTC. The chain combines TRBV10-3 with TRBJ1-2; no reliable D call. This CDR3 has 14 amino acids. Trimming removed 0 bases at V and 10 bases at J, with 15 bases between. Germline V gene sequence: CDR1 ENHRY, CDR2 SYGVKD.

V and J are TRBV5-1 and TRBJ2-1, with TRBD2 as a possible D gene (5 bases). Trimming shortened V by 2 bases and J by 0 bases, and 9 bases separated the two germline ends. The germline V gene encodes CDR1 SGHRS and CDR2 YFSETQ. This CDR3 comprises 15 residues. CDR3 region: CASSLGGSSYNEQFF. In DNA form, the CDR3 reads TGCGCCAGCAGCTTAGGTGGGAGCTCCTACAATGAGCAGTTCTTC. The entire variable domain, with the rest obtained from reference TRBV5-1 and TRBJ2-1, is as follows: KAGVTQTPRYLIKTRGQQVTLSCSPISGHRSVSWYQQTPGQGLQFLFEYFSETQRNKGNFPGRFSGRQFSNSRSEMNVSTLELGDSALYLCASSLGGSSYNEQFFGPGTRLTVL.

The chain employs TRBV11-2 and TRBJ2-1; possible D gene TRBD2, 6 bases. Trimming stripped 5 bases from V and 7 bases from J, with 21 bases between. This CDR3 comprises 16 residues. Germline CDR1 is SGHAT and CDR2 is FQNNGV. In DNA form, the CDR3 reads TGTGCCAGCAGCGCTACCGGGACTCCGACTGATAATGAGCAGTTCTTC. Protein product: CASSATGTPTDNEQFF. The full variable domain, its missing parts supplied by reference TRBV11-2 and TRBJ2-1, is EAGVAQSPRYKIIEKRQSVAFWCNPISGHATLYWYQQILGQGPKLLIQFQNNGVVDDSQLPKDRFSAERLKGVDSTLKIQPAKLEDSAVYLCASSATGTPTDNEQFFGPGTRLTVL.

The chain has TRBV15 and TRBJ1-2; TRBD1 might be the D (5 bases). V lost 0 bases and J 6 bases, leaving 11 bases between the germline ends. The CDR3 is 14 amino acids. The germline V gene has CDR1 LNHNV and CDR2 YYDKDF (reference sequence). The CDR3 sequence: CATSRDREGNGYTF. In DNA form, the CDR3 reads TGTGCCACCAGCAGAGATCGGGAGGGGAATGGCTACACCTTC. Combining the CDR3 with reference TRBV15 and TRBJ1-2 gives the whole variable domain DAMVIQNPRYQVTQFGKPVTLSCSQTLNHNVMYWYQQKSSQAPKLLFHYYDKDFNNEADTPDNFQSRRPNTSFCFLDIRSPGLGDTAMYLCATSRDREGNGYTFGSGTRLTVV.

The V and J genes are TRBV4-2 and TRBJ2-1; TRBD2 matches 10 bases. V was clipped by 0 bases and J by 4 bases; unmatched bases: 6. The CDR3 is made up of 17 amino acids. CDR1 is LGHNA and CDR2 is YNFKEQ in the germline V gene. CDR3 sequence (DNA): TGTGCCAGCAGCCAAGACCATAGAGCGGGAGGGTACAATGAGCAGTTCTTC. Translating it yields CASSQDHRAGGYNEQFF.

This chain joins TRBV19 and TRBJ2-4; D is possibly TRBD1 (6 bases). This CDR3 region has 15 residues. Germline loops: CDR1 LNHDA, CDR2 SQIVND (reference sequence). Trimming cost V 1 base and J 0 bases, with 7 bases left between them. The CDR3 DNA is TGTGCCAGTAGTATAGTGGACAGAGCCAAAAACATTCAGTACTTC. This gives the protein CASSIVDRAKNIQYF.

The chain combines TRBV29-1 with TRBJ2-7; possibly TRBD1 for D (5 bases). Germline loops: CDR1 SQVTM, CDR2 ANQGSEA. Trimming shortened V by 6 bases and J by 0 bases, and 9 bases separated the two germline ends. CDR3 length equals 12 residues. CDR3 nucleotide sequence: TGCAGCGTCCTGACAGACTCCTACGAGCAGTACTTC. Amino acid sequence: CSVLTDSYEQYF.

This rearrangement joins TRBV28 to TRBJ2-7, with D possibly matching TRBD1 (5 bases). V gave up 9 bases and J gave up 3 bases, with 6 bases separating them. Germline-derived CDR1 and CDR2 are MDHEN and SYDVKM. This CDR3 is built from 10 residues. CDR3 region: CASGHYEQYF. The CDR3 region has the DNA TGTGCCAGTGGACACTACGAGCAGTACTTC.

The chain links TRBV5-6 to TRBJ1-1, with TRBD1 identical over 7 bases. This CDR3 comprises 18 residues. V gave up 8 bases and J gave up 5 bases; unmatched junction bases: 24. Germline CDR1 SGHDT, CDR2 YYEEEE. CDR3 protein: CARKEERIEDRPGTEAFF. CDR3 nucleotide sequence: TGTGCCAGAAAAGAGGAGAGGATTGAGGACAGGCCGGGGACTGAAGCTTTCTTT.

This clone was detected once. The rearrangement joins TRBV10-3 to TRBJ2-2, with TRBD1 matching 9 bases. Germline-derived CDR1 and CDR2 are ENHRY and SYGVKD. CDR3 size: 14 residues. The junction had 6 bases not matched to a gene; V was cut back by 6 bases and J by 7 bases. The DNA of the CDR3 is TGTGCCATCAGCGTTGGACAGGGGTACGGGGAGCTGTTTTTT. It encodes CAISVGQGYGELFF.

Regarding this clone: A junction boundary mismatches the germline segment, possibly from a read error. Written as DNA, the CDR3 is TGTGCCAGCAGCTTGGGGAGGGGCACCGGCACAGGTACGCAGTATTTT. Translated, it gives CASSLGRGTGTGTQYF. This sequence joins TRBV5-4 and TRBJ2-3; possibly TRBD2 for D (6 bases). In germline, CDR1 is SGHNT, CDR2 YYREEE (reference sequence). The CDR3 loop spans 16 amino acids.

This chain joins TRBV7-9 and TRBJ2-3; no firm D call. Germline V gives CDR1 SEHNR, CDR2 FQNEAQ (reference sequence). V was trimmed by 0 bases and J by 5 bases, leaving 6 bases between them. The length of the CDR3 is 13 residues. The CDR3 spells CASSLAGEDTQYF. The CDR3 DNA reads TGTGCCAGCAGCTTAGCGGGCGAAGATACGCAGTATTTT.

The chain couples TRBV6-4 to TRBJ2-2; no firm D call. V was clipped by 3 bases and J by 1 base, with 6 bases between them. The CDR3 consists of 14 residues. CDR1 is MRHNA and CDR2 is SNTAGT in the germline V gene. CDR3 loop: CASSEVGNTGELFF. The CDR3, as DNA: TGTGCCAGCAGTGAAGTCGGGAACACCGGGGAGCTGTTTTTT.

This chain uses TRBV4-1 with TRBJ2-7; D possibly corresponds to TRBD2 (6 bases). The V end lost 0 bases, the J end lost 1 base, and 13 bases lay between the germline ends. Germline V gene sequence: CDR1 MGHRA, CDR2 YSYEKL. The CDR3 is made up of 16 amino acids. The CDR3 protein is CASSQEALAASYEQYF. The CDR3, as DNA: TGCGCCAGCAGCCAAGAGGCACTAGCTGCTTCCTACGAGCAGTACTTC.

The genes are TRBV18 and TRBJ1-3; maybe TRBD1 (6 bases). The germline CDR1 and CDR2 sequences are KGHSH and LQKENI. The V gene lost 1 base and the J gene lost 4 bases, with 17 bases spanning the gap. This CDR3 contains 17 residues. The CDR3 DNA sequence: TGTGCCAGCTCACCACAGAAGAACAGGGCGTCGGGAAACACCATATATTTT. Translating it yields CASSPQKNRASGNTIYF.

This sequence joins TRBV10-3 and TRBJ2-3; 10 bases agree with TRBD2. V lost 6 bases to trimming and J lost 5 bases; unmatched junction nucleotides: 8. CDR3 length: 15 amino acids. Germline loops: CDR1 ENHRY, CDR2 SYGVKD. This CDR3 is CAISLAGVQGDTQYF. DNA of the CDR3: TGTGCCATCAGCCTAGCGGGAGTACAAGGAGATACGCAGTATTTT.

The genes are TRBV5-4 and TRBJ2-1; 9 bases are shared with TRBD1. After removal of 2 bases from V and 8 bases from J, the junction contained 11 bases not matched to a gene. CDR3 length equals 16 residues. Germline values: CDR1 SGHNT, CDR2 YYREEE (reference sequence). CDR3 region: CASSFFPGQGIDEQFF. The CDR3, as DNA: TGTGCCAGCAGCTTTTTCCCGGGACAGGGAATCGATGAGCAGTTCTTC.

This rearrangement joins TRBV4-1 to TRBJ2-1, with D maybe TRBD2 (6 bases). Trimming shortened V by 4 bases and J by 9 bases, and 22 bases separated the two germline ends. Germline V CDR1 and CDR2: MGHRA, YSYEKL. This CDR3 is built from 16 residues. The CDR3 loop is CASSPLLVAVSGEQFF. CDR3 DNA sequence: TGCGCCAGCAGCCCCCTTCTAGTAGCGGTTTCGGGTGAGCAGTTCTTC.

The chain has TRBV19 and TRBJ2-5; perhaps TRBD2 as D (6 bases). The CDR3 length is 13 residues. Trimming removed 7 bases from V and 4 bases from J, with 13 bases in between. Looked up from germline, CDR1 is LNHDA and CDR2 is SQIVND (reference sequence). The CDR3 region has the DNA TGTGCCAGTACCGCCTCCGGGGGAGAGACCCAGTACTTC. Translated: CASTASGGETQYF.

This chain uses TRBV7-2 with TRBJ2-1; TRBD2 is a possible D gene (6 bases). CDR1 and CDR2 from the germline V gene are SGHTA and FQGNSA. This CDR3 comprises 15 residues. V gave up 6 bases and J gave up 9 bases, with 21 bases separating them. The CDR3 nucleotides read TGTGCCAGCAGTCCAGCGGGCTTAAGATCCCGTGAGCAGTTCTTC. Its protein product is CASSPAGLRSREQFF.

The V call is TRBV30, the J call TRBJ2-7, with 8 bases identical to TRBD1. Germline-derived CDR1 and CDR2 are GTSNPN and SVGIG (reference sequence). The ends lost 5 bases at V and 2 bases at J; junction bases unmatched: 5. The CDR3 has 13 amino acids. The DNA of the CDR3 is TGTGCCTGGTCTATACAGGGGGCCTACGAGCAGTACTTC. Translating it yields CAWSIQGAYEQYF.